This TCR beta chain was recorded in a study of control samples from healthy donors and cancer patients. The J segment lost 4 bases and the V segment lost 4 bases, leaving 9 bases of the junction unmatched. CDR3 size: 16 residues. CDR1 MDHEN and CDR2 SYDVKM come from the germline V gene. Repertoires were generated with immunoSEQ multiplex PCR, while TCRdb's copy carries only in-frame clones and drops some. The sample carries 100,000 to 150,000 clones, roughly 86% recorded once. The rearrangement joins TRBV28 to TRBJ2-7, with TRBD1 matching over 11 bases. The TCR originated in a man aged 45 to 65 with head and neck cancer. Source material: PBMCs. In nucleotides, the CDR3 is TGTGCCAGCAGTTCGGGACAGGGGGTAGCAGTGTACGAGCAGTACTTC. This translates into CASSSGQGVAVYEQYF.